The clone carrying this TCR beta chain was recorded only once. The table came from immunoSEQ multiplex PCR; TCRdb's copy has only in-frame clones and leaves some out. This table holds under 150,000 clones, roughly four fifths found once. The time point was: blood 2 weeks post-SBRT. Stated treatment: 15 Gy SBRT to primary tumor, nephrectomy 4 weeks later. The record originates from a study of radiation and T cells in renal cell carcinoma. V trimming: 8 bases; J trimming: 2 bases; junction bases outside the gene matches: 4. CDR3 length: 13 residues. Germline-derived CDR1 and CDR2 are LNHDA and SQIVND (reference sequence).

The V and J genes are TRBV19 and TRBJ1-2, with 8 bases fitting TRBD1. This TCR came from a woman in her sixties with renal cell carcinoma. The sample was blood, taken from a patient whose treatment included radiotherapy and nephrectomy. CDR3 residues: CASLDRVNYGYTF. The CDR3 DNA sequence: TGTGCCAGTCTGGACAGGGTAAACTATGGCTACACCTTC.